A selection of T cell receptor beta chains follows, all from one sample in a study of T cell clones after liver transplantation. Libraries were prepared by immunoSEQ multiplex PCR; TCRdb keeps only in-frame clonotypes and omits some of them. The data hold some 110,000 clones, with around nine tenths observed a single time. Specimen: CD4+ T cells from blood, collected 12 months after liver transplant. These receptor sequences come from a human patient who received a liver transplant. Some T cells may arise from the graft donor. Both conserved end residues are part of each CDR3. The D gene is left open where the match is weak. Clone size is stated in some rows and not others, as once, few, many or a class when expanded.

cdr3_aa,cdr3_nt,j_call,clone_size,d_call,v_call
CASSLGSGSRAPQETQYF,TGTGCCAGCAGCTTAGGATCCGGTAGTCGGGCCCCCCAGGAGACCCAGTACTTC,TRBJ2-5,.,.,TRBV7-2
CASSIKLWAYTDTQYF,TGTGCCAGTAGTATAAAGTTGTGGGCCTACACAGATACGCAGTATTTT,TRBJ2-3,.,.,TRBV19
CASSPPGAIDEQFF,TGCGCCAGCAGCCCCCCGGGGGCTATCGATGAGCAGTTCTTC,TRBJ2-1,.,.,TRBV5-1
CASSLRLAGGQDTQYF,TGTGCCAGCAGCTTAAGACTAGCGGGAGGGCAAGATACGCAGTATTTT,TRBJ2-3,.,TRBD2,TRBV7-2
CSVRESGTGITEAFF,TGCAGCGTAAGAGAGTCCGGGACAGGGATCACTGAAGCTTTCTTT,TRBJ1-1,.,TRBD1,TRBV29-1
CASSEARFTDTQYF,TGTGCCAGCAGTGAGGCTAGATTCACAGATACGCAGTATTTT,TRBJ2-3,.,.,TRBV6-4
CASSVSGANVLTF,TGTGCCAGCAGCGTTTCCGGGGCCAACGTCCTGACTTTC,TRBJ2-6,.,.,TRBV9
CAISGTANNYGYTF,TGTGCCATCAGCGGGACAGCGAACAACTATGGCTACACCTTC,TRBJ1-2,.,TRBD1,TRBV10-3
CASSPETSRYNEQFF,TGTGCCAGCAGCCCGGAAACTAGCCGATACAATGAGCAGTTCTTC,TRBJ2-1,.,.,TRBV7-2
CASSSGQFDSGANVLTF,TGTGCCAGCAGTTCGGGACAGTTCGACTCTGGGGCCAACGTCCTGACTTTC,TRBJ2-6,.,TRBD1,TRBV27
CASSPGTQNTGELFF,TGTGCCAGCAGCCCCGGGACCCAGAACACCGGGGAGCTGTTTTTT,TRBJ2-2,.,.,TRBV5-4
CASSPRLAGATGELFF,TGTGCCAGCAGCCCCCGCCTTGCGGGAGCGACCGGGGAGCTGTTTTTT,TRBJ2-2,.,TRBD2,TRBV5-4
CSVGTGEETQYF,TGCAGCGTTGGGACAGGGGAAGAGACCCAGTACTTC,TRBJ2-5,.,TRBD1,TRBV29-1
CASSYSLGEAQFF,TGTGCCAGCAGTTACTCTCTCGGGGAGGCGCAGTTCTTC,TRBJ2-1,.,.,TRBV6-5
CASSSGQGAVEKLFF,TGTGCCAGCAGTTCGGGACAGGGGGCGGTGGAAAAACTGTTTTTT,TRBJ1-4,.,TRBD1,TRBV11-3
CASSLSPGRGQTHYYEQYF,TGTGCCAGCAGTTTATCCCCCGGGAGGGGACAGACACATTACTACGAGCAGTACTTC,TRBJ2-7,.,.,TRBV28
CASSKRRQAVGELFF,TGTGCCAGCAGCAAACGGAGACAGGCGGTCGGGGAGCTGTTTTTT,TRBJ2-2,.,.,TRBV21-1
CASSSGTSGRSTGELFF,TGTGCCAGCAGCTCCGGGACTAGCGGGAGAAGCACCGGGGAGCTGTTTTTT,TRBJ2-2,.,TRBD2,TRBV5-6
CASSFASTDTQYF,TGTGCCAGCAGCTTCGCTAGCACAGATACGCAGTATTTT,TRBJ2-3,.,.,TRBV7-2
CASRGAGDTQYF,TGTGCCAGCAGGGGTGCGGGAGATACGCAGTATTTT,TRBJ2-3,.,.,TRBV6-6
CSVSKMSSGRANEQFF,TGCAGCGTTAGCAAAATGTCTAGCGGGAGGGCGAATGAGCAGTTCTTC,TRBJ2-1,.,TRBD2,TRBV29-1
CASSQGLAERVRNTGELFF,TGTGCCAGCAGCCAGGGACTAGCGGAGAGGGTTAGGAACACCGGGGAGCTGTTTTTT,TRBJ2-2,.,TRBD2,TRBV5-6
CASSFGTRGTGELFF,TGTGCCAGCAGCTTCGGGACCCGGGGGACCGGGGAGCTGTTTTTT,TRBJ2-2,.,.,TRBV7-9
CASSLGQGVADTQYF,TGCGCCAGCAGCTTGGGACAGGGGGTCGCAGATACGCAGTATTTT,TRBJ2-3,.,TRBD1,TRBV5-1
CASSLDRRIF,TGTGCCAGCAGCTTAGATCGGAGAATCTTC,TRBJ2-7,.,.,TRBV11-3
CASSPPTGTWPYEQYF,TGTGCCAGCAGTCCACCGACAGGGACGTGGCCCTACGAGCAGTACTTC,TRBJ2-7,once,TRBD1,TRBV28
CAWSWGGETQYF,TGTGCCTGGAGTTGGGGGGGAGAGACCCAGTACTTC,TRBJ2-5,.,TRBD2,TRBV30
CASSQARRTGELFF,TGCGCCAGCAGCCAAGCAAGGCGAACCGGGGAGCTGTTTTTT,TRBJ2-2,.,.,TRBV4-1
CASSLRGDGGYGYTF,TGTGCCAGCAGCTTGAGAGGGGATGGCGGCTATGGCTACACCTTC,TRBJ1-2,.,.,TRBV5-6
CASSTHGTTNTDTQYF,TGTGCCAGCAGCACTCACGGGACTACAAACACAGATACGCAGTATTTT,TRBJ2-3,once,TRBD2,TRBV4-2
CASSWGGTEAFF,TGTGCCAGCAGCTGGGGGGGCACTGAAGCTTTCTTT,TRBJ1-1,.,.,TRBV7-9
CSVGWGRTSGSSEQFF,TGCAGCGTTGGTTGGGGGCGGACTAGCGGGAGTAGTGAGCAGTTCTTC,TRBJ2-1,.,TRBD2,TRBV29-1
CASSPSGANEQFF,TGTGCCAGCAGCCCTAGCGGGGCCAATGAGCAGTTCTTC,TRBJ2-1,.,TRBD2,TRBV27
CASSVMAGGEQYF,TGTGCCAGCAGTGTAATGGCCGGAGGCGAGCAGTACTTC,TRBJ2-7,.,.,TRBV2
CASSVLGAASGNTIYF,TGTGCCAGCAGCGTCCTAGGGGCCGCGTCTGGAAACACCATATATTTT,TRBJ1-3,.,.,TRBV9
CASSQGQGALSYNEQFF,TGTGCCAGCAGCCAGGGACAGGGGGCCCTCTCCTACAATGAGCAGTTCTTC,TRBJ2-1,.,TRBD1,TRBV7-2
CASSLGIMNTEAFF,TGCGCCAGCAGCTTGGGAATTATGAACACTGAAGCTTTCTTT,TRBJ1-1,.,.,TRBV5-1
CASSLGTNQETQYF,TGTGCCAGCAGCCTCGGGACGAACCAAGAGACCCAGTACTTC,TRBJ2-5,.,.,TRBV7-3
CASSSTPRGQPQHF,TGTGCCAGCAGCTCTACACCTAGGGGACAGCCCCAGCATTTT,TRBJ1-5,.,.,TRBV7-8
CTSSQGGDRGRRSNQPQHF,TGCACCAGCAGCCAAGGGGGGGACAGGGGGCGCAGAAGCAATCAGCCCCAGCATTTT,TRBJ1-5,.,.,TRBV1
CASSLTGHDEQYF,TGTGCCAGCAGCTTAACGGGGCACGACGAGCAGTACTTC,TRBJ2-7,.,.,TRBV7-3
CASSPTAGQGGVDTQYF,TGTGCCAGCTCACCAACCGCGGGACAGGGAGGAGTAGATACGCAGTATTTT,TRBJ2-3,.,TRBD1,TRBV18
CAWRPPGQSDEKLFF,TGTGCCTGGAGGCCACCGGGACAGTCTGATGAAAAACTGTTTTTT,TRBJ1-4,once,TRBD1,TRBV30
CASSLLVSETQYF,TGTGCCAGCAGCTTATTGGTATCGGAGACCCAGTACTTC,TRBJ2-5,.,.,TRBV7-3